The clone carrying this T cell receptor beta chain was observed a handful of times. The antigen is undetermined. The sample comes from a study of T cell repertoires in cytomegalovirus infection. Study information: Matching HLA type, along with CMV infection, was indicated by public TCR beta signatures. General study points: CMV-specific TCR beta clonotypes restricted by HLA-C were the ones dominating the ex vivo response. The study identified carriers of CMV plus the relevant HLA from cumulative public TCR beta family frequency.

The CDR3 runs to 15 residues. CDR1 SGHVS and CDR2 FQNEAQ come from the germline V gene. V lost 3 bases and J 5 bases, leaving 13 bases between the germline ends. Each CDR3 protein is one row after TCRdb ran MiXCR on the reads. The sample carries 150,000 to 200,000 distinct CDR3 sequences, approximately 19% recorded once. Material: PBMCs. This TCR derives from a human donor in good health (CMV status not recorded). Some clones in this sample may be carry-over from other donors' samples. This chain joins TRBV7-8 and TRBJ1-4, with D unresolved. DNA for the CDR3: TGTGCCAGCAGCTTTTATTCTGGGGTGAATGAAAAACTGTTTTTT. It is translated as CASSFYSGVNEKLFF.